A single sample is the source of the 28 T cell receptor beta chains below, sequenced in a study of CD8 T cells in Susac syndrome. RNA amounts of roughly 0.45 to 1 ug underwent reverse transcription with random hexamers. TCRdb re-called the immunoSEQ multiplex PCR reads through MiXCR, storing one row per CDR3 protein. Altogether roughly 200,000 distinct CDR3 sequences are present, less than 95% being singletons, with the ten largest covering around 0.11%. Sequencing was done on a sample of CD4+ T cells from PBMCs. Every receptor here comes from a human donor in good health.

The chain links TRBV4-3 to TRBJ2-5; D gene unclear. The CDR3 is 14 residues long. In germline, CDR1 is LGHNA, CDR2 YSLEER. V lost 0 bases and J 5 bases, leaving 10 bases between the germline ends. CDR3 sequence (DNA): TGCGCCAGCAGCCAAGATACGCAAATGGAGACCCAGTACTTC. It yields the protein CASSQDTQMETQYF.

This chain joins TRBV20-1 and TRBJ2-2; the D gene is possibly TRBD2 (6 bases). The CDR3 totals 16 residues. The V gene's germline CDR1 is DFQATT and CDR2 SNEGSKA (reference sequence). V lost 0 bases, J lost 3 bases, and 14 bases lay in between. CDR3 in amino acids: CSARDRNGSYTGELFF. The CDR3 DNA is TGCAGTGCTAGAGATAGGAACGGGAGCTACACCGGGGAGCTGTTTTTT.

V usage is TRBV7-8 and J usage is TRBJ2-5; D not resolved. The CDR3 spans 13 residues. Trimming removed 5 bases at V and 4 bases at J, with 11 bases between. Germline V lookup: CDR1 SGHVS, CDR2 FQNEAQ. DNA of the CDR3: TGTGCCAGCAGCCTCCCTTGGGTAGAGACCCAGTACTTC. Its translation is CASSLPWVETQYF.

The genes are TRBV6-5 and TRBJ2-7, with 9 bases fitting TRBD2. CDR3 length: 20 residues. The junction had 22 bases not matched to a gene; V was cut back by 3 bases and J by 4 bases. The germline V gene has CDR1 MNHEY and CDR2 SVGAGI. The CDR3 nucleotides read TGTGCCAGCAGTTATTCGCGGGACCTAGCGGGATCCTCTTTTGGTTACGAGCAGTACTTC. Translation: CASSYSRDLAGSSFGYEQYF.

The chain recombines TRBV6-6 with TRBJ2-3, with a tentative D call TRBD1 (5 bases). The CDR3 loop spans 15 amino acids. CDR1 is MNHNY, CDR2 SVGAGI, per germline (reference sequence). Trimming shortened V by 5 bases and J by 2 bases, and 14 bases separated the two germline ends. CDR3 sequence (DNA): TGTGCCAGCAGTGCAGGGCGGACATTCACAGATACGCAGTATTTT. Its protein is CASSAGRTFTDTQYF.

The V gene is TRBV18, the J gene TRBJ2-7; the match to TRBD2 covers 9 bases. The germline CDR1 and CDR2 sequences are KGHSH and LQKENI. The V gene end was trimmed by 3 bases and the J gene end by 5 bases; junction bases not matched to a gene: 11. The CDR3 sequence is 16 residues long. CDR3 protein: CASSPFPAGGSHEQYF. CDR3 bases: TGTGCCAGCTCACCGTTTCCAGCGGGAGGATCCCACGAGCAGTACTTC.

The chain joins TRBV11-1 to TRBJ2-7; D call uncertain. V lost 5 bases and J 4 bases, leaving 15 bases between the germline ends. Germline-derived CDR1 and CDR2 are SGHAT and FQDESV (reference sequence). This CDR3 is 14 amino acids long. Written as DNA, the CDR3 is TGTGCCAGCAGCCAACTCCTTGGCAGTTACGAGCAGTACTTC. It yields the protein CASSQLLGSYEQYF.

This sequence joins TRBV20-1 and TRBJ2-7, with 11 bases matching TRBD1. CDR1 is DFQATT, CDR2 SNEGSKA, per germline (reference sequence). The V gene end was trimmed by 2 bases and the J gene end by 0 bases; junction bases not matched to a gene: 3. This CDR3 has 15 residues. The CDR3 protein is CSARLGQGASYEQYF. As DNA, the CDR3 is TGCAGTGCTAGATTAGGACAGGGGGCCTCCTACGAGCAGTACTTC.

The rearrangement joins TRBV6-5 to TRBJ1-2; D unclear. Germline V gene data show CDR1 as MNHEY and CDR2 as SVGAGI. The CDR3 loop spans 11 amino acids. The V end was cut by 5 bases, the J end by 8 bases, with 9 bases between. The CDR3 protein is CASSPIQGYTF. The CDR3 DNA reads TGTGCCAGCAGTCCTATCCAGGGCTACACCTTC.

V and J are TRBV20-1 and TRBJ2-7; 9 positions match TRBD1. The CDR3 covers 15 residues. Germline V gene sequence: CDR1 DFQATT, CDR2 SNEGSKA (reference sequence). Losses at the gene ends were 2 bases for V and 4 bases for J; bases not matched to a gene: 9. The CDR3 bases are TGCAGTGCTAGATCCGCCGGGACAGGGTGGTACGAGCAGTACTTC. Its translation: CSARSAGTGWYEQYF.

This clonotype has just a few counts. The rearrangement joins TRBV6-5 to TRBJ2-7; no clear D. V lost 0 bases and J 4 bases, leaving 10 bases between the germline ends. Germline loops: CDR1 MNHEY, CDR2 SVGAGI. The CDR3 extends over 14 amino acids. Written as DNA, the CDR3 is TGTGCCAGCAGTTACTCGGCACAAGGTTACGAGCAGTACTTC. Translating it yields CASSYSAQGYEQYF.

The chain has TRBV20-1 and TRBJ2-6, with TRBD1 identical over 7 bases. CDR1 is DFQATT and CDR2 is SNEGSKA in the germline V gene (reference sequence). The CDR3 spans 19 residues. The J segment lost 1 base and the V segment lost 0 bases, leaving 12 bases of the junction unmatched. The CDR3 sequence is CSARDRYRGTISGANVLTF. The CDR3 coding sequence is TGCAGTGCTAGAGATCGGTACAGGGGAACCATATCTGGGGCCAACGTCCTGACTTTC.

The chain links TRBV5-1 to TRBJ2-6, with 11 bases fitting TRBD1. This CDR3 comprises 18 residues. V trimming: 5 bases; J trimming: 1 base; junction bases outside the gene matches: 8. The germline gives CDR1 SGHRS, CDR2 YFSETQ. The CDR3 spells CASRRTGGGSSGANVLTF. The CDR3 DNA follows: TGCGCCAGCAGACGGACAGGGGGCGGATCTTCTGGGGCCAACGTCCTGACTTTC.

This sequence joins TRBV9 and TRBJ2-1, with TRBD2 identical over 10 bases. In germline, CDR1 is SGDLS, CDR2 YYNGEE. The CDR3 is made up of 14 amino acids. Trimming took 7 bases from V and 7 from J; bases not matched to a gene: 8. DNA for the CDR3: TGTGCCAGCTCAGCTAGCGGGAGCTTAAATGAGCAGTTCTTC. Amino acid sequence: CASSASGSLNEQFF.

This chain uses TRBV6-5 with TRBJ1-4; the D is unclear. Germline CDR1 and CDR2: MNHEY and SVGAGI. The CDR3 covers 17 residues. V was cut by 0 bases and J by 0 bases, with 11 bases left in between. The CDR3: CASSYSGNTATNEKLFF. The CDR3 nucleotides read TGTGCCAGCAGTTACTCGGGCAACACTGCAACTAATGAAAAACTGTTTTTT.

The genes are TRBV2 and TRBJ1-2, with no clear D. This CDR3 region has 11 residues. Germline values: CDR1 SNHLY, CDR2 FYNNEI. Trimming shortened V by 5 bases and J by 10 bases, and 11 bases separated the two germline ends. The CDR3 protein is CASSPNQDYTF. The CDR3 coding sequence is TGTGCCAGCAGTCCAAATCAGGACTACACCTTC.

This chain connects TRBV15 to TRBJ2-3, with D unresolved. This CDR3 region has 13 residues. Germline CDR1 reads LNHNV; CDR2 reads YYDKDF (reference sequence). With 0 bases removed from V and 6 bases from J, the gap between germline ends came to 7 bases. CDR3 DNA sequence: TGTGCCACCAGCAGAGATTTAGACGATACGCAGTATTTT. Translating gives CATSRDLDDTQYF. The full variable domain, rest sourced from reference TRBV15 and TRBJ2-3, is DAMVIQNPRYQVTQFGKPVTLSCSQTLNHNVMYWYQQKSSQAPKLLFHYYDKDFNNEADTPDNFQSRRPNTSFCFLDIRSPGLGDTAMYLCATSRDLDDTQYFGPGTRLTVL.

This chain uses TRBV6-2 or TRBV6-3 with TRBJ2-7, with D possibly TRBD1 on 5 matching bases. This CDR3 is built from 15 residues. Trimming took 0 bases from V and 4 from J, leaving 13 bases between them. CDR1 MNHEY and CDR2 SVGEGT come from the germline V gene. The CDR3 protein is CASSYSSRVTYEQYF. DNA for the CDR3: TGTGCCAGCAGTTACTCGAGCAGGGTAACGTACGAGCAGTACTTC.

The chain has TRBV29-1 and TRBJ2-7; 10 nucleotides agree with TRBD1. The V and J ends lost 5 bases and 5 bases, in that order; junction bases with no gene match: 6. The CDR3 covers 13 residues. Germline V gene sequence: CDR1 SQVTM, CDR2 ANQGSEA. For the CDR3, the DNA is TGCAGCGTTATCTCCGGGACAGGGGACGAGCAGTACTTC. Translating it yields CSVISGTGDEQYF.

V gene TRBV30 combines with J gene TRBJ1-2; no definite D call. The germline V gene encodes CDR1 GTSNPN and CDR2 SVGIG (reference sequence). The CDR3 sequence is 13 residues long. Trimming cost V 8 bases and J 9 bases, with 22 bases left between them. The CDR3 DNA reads TGTGCCGAATTTCAGAGGGAGCGGCGAAGCTACACCTTC. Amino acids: CAEFQRERRSYTF.

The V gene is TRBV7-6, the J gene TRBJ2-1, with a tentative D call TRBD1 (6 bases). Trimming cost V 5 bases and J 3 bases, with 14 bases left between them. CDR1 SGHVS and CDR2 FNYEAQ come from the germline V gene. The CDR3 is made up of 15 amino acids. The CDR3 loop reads CASSRNREIYNEQFF. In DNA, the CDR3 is TGTGCCAGCAGCAGAAACAGGGAGATCTACAATGAGCAGTTCTTC.

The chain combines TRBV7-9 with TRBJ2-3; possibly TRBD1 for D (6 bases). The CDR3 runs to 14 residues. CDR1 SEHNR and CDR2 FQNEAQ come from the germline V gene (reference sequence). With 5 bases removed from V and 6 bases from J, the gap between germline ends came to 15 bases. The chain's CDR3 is CASSLRDRLDTQYF. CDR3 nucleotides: TGTGCCAGCAGCCTCCGCGACAGGTTGGATACGCAGTATTTT.

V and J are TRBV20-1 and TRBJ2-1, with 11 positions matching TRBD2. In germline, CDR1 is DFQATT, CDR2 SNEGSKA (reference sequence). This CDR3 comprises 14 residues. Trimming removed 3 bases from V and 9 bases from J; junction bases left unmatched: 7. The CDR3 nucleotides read TGCAGTGCTAGGTCTAGCGGGAGGACTGTTGAGCAGTTCTTC. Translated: CSARSSGRTVEQFF.

DNA of the CDR3: TGTGCCAGTACCACCCGGGATAGCGGCTCATCCTACGAGCAGTACTTC. The encoded protein is CASTTRDSGSSYEQYF. V is TRBV19 and J is TRBJ2-7; maybe TRBD2 (6 bases). The V gene's germline CDR1 is LNHDA and CDR2 SQIVND (reference sequence). Trimming removed 7 bases from V and 1 base from J, with 20 bases in between. This CDR3 is built from 16 residues.

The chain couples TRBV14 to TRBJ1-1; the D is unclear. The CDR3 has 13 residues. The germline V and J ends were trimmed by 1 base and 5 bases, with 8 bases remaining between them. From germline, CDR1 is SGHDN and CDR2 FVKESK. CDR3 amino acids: CASSQVQSTEAFF. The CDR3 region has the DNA TGTGCCAGCAGCCAAGTTCAGTCTACTGAAGCTTTCTTT.

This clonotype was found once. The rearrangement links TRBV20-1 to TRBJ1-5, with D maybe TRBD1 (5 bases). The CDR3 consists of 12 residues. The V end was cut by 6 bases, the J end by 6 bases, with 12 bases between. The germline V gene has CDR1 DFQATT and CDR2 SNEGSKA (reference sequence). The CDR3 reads CSASRVGQPQHF. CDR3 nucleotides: TGCAGTGCCTCCAGGGTGGGTCAGCCCCAGCATTTT.

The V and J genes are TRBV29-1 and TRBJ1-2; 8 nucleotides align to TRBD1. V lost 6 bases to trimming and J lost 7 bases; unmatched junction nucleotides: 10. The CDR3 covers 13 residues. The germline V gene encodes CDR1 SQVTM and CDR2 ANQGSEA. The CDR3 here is CSVALTGVGGYTF. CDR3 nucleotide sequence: TGCAGCGTGGCCCTGACAGGGGTGGGTGGCTACACCTTC.

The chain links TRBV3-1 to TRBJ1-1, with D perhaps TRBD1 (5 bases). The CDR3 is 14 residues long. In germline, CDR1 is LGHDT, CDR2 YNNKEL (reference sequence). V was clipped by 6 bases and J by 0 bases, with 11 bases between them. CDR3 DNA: TGTGCCAGCAGTCGGGACGGAGTGAACACTGAAGCTTTCTTT. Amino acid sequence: CASSRDGVNTEAFF.